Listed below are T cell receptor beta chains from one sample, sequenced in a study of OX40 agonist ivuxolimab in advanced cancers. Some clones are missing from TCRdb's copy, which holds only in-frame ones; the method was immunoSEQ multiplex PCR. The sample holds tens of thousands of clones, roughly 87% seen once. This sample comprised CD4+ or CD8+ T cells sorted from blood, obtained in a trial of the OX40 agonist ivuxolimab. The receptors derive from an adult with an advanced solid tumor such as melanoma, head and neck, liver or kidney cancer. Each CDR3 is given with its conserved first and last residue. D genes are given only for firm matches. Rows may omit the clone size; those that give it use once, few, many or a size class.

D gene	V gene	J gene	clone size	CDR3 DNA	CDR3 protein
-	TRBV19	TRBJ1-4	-	TGTGCCAGTAGGGGTGAAAAACTGTTTTTT	CASRGEKLFF
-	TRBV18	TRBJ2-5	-	TGTGCCAGCTCACCAGCGTCGTCAGAGACCCAGTACTTC	CASSPASSETQYF
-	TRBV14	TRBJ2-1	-	TGTGCCAGCAGCCCTCAGGCAGGGCACAATGAGCAGTTCTTC	CASSPQAGHNEQFF
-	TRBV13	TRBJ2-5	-	TGTGCCAGCAGCTTGGGAAGGGGGGAGACCCAGTACTTC	CASSLGRGETQYF
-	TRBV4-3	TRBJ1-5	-	TGCGCCAGCAGACAACATGGGCCGGGGGGCAATCAGCCCCAGCATTTT	CASRQHGPGGNQPQHF
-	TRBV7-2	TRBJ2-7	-	TGTGCCAGCAGCTTATCCGGCAGGGTCTACGAGCAGTACTTC	CASSLSGRVYEQYF
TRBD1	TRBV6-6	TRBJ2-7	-	TGTGCCAGCAGCTCCCCGGGACAGACAACGTACGAGCAGTACTTC	CASSSPGQTTYEQYF
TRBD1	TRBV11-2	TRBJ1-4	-	TGTGCCAGCAGCTTAACTTCAGGGGGCTTGGCTAATGAAAAACTGTTTTTT	CASSLTSGGLANEKLFF
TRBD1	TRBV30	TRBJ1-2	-	TGTGCCTGGAGCCCAGGGGGAAATGGCTACACCTTC	CAWSPGGNGYTF
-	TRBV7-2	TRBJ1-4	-	TGTGCCAGCAGCGCCGGATCGGTCGAAAAACTGTTTTTT	CASSAGSVEKLFF
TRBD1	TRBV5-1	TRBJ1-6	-	TGCGCCAGCAGCTTCGAGGGACAGGGGGGTTCACCCCTCCACTTT	CASSFEGQGGSPLHF
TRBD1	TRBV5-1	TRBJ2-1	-	TGCGCCAGCAGCCCGGGACAGGAAAGTGAGCAGTTCTTC	CASSPGQESEQFF
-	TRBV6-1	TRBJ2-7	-	TGTGCCAGCACCGGAAGGGAGCAGGTCACCGGGGAGCAGTACTTC	CASTGREQVTGEQYF
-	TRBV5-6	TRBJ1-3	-	TGTGCCAGCAGCTTCTTGTCTGGAAACACCATATATTTT	CASSFLSGNTIYF
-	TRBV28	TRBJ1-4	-	TGTGCCAGCAGTCCCGGGGGGGTGCGGGAAAAACTGTTTTTT	CASSPGGVREKLFF
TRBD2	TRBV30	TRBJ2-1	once	TGTGCCTGGAGTGTGTTCCCCGAGGGGACTACCTACAATGAGCAGTTCTTC	CAWSVFPEGTTYNEQFF
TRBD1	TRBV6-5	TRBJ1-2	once	TGTGCCAGCAGCCGCCGCGGACAGGGATTACATGGCTACACCTTC	CASSRRGQGLHGYTF
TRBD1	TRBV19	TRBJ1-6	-	TGTGCCAGTAGCAGGGGACAGGGGCAATCACCCCTCCACTTT	CASSRGQGQSPLHF
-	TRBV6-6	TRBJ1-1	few	TGTGCCAGCAGTTACTTCACCAACACTGAAGCTTTCTTT	CASSYFTNTEAFF
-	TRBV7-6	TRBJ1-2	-	TGTGCCAGCAGCTCCCGAGGTGATTCGGTCTACACCTTC	CASSSRGDSVYTF
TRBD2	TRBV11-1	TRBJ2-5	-	TGTGCCAGCAGTATAGCGGGGTCGGGGAACGCCCAGTACTTC	CASSIAGSGNAQYF
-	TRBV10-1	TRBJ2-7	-	TGCGCCAGCAGTGAGTCTCGGGGGCCCCCCTACGAGCAGTACTTC	CASSESRGPPYEQYF
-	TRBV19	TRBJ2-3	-	TGTGCCAGTAGTATAGGTCGGGGTCACACAGATACGCAGTATTTT	CASSIGRGHTDTQYF
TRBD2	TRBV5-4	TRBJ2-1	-	TGTGCCAGCAGCCAAGAGCGGGGGGGCCGGAATGAGCAGTTCTTC	CASSQERGGRNEQFF
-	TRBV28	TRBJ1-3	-	TGTGCCAGCTTCACCGGGGGCTTTGGCGGAAACACCATATATTTT	CASFTGGFGGNTIYF
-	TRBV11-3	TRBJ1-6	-	TGTGCCAGCAGCTTGAACGGTAATTCACCCCTCCACTTT	CASSLNGNSPLHF
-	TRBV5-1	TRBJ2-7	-	TGCGCCAGCAGCTTGAGGGCAGGGGGGCAGGGCTCCTACGAGCAGTACTTC	CASSLRAGGQGSYEQYF
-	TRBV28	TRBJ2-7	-	TGTGCCAGCAGTTTACCTAGCGAGTATTCCTACGAGCAGTACTTC	CASSLPSEYSYEQYF
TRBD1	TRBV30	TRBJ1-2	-	TGTGCCTGGAAGCCTACAGGGGGCGCCTATGGCTACACCTTC	CAWKPTGGAYGYTF
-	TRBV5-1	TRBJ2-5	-	TGCGCCAGCAGCTTGGCCCCAGGGGTAGAGACCCAGTACTTC	CASSLAPGVETQYF
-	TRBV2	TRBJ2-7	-	TGTGCCAGCAGAAGGGAGGGGCAGGGGGCGTACGAGCAGTACTTC	CASRREGQGAYEQYF
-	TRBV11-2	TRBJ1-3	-	TGTGCCAGCAGCTTAGATCCCCCAGGGGCTGGAAACACCATATATTTT	CASSLDPPGAGNTIYF
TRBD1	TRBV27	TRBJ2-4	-	TGTGCCAGCAGCTCCCTTACAGGGGGCCGGACCAAAAACATTCAGTACTTC	CASSSLTGGRTKNIQYF
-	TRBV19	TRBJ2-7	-	TGTGCCAGTCAGTTAGACGGGCGTATCGGCTACGAGCAGTACTTC	CASQLDGRIGYEQYF
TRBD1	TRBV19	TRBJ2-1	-	TGTGCCAGTAGTCGATTCGGCAGGGGGCTATCATTCCTCAATGAGCAGTTCTTC	CASSRFGRGLSFLNEQFF
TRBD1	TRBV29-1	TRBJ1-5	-	TGCAGCGTTACACGCCAGGGGGCGCGAGCTCAGCCATTCAATCAGCCCCAGCATTTT	CSVTRQGARAQPFNQPQHF
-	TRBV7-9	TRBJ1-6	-	TGTGCCAGCAGCTTAAAGGGGGATAATTCACCCCTCCACTTT	CASSLKGDNSPLHF
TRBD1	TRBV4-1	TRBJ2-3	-	TGCGCCAGCAGCCCAGGGCCGGGACAGGGGTCTTATAGCACAGATACGCAGTATTTT	CASSPGPGQGSYSTDTQYF
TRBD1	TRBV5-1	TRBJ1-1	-	TGCGCCAGCAGTCAAGACAGGGTGAACACTGAAGCTTTCTTT	CASSQDRVNTEAFF
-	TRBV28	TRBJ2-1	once	TGTGCCGGCGGGCCCTCCTTAAACAATGAGCAGTTCTTC	CAGGPSLNNEQFF
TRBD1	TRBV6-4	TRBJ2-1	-	TGTGCCAGCAGTGATACGGACAGGGGGAGTGAGCAGTTCTTC	CASSDTDRGSEQFF
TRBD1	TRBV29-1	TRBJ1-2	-	TGCAGCGTTTCGGGACAGGGAGCATCGTCTGGCTACACCTTC	CSVSGQGASSGYTF
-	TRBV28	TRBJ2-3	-	TGTGCCAGCAGTTCCGGCAGTCAAACAGATACGCAGTATTTT	CASSSGSQTDTQYF
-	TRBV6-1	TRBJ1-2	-	TGTGCCAGCAGTGGAGGGTATGGCTACACCTTC	CASSGGYGYTF
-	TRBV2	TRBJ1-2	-	TGTGCCAGCTTAGGTCCCCGGGGCTACACCTTC	CASLGPRGYTF
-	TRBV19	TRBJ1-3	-	TGTGCCAGTAGCCCGGGTCAAGACAGATCAGACACCATATATTTT	CASSPGQDRSDTIYF
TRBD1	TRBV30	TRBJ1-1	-	TGTGCCTGGACAGGGGGTATCCCAAGAGCTTTCTTT	CAWTGGIPRAFF
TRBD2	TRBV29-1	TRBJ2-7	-	TGCAGCGTCCTCAAACTAGCGGGAGTATCCTACGAGCAGTACTTC	CSVLKLAGVSYEQYF
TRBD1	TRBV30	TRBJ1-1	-	TGTGCCTGTACAAAGGGGATCCAGGGGGTTAGCTTCACTGAAGCTTTCTTT	CACTKGIQGVSFTEAFF
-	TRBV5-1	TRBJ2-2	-	TGCGCCAGCAGCTTGGGACAGCTTTTGAACACCGGGGAGCTGTTTTTT	CASSLGQLLNTGELFF
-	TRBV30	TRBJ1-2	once	TGTGCCTGGTCCCCCTCGGGTATGCGCTACACCTTC	CAWSPSGMRYTF
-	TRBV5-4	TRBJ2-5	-	TGTGCCGGTACCGGGCAGGGAGAGACCCAGTACTTC	CAGTGQGETQYF
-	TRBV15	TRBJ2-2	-	TGTGCCACCGGGACCGTAAACACCGGGGAGCTGTTTTTT	CATGTVNTGELFF
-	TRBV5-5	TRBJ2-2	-	TGTGCCAGCAGCTCGCGCGAGGGCCGGGTCACCGGGGAGCTGTTTTTT	CASSSREGRVTGELFF